Given below is one T cell receptor (beta chain) in context. Its antigen remains unidentified. CDR3 length: 14 residues. Germline V gene lookup returns CDR1 SGHTA and CDR2 FQGTGA. V shed 5 bases, J shed 5 bases, and the junction held 9 bases outside the gene matches. The data derive from a study of cytomegalovirus exposure and HLA in healthy donors. Overall study findings and caveats: The study recorded around 160 TCR beta chains that were cytomegalovirus-associated. Exclusion applied to some V segments, including TRBV6-2 and TRBV6-3, as they were indistinguishable. Per published reports, the classifier diagnosed cytomegalovirus status with high specificity and sensitivity.

The donors were healthy bone marrow donors. PCR was performed using 60 Vbeta and 13 Jbeta primers. TCRdb's copy holds only in-frame clones and misses some; the assay was immunoSEQ multiplex PCR. Counted here are 180,000 or so clones, approximately 80% occurring once; the ten biggest clones make up roughly 3%. V is TRBV7-3 and J is TRBJ2-7; TRBD2 matches 7 bases. The sample was PBMCs. The TCR sequence derives from a female donor in good health and CMV-seronegative. The chain's CDR3 is CASSKGEGAHEQYF. The CDR3 DNA reads as TGTGCCAGCAGCAAAGGGGAGGGCGCCCACGAGCAGTACTTC.